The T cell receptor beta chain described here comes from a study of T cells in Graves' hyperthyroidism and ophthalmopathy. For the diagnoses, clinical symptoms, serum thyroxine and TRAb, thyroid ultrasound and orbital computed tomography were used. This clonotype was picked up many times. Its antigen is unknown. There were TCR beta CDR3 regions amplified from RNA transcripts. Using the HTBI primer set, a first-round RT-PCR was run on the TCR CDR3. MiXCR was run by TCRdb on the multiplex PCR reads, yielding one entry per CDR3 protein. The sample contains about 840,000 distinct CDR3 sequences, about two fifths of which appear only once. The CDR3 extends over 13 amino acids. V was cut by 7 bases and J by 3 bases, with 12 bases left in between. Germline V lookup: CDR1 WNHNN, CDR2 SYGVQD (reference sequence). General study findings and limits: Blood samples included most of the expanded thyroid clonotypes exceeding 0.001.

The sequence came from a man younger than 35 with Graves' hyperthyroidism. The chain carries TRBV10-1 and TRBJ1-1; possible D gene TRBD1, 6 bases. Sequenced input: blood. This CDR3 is CASKETGDTEAFF. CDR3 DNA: TGCGCCAGCAAAGAGACAGGTGACACTGAAGCTTTCTTT.